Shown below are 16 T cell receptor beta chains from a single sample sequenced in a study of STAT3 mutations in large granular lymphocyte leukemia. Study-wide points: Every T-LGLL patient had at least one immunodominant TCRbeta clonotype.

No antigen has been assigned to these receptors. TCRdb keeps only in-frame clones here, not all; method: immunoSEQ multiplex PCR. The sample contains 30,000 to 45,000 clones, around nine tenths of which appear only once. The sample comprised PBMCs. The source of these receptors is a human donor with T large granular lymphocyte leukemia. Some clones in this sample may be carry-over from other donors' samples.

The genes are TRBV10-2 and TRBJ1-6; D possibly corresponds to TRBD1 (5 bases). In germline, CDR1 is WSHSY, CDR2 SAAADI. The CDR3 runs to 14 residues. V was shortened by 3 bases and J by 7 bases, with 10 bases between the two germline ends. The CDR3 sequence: CASSDFAGNSPLHF. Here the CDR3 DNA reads TGCGCCAGCAGTGATTTCGCAGGGAATTCACCCCTCCACTTT.

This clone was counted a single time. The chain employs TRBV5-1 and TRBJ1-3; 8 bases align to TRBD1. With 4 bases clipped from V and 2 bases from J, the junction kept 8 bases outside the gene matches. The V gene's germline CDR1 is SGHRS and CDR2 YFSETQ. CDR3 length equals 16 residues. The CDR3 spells CASSPDRGFAGNTIYF. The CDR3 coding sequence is TGCGCCAGCAGCCCCGACAGGGGATTCGCTGGAAACACCATATATTTT.

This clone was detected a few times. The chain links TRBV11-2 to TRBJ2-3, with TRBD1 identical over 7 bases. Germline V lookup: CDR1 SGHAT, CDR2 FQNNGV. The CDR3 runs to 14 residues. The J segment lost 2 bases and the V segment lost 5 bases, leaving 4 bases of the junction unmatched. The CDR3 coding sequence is TGTGCCAGCAGCGCTACAGGGGACACAGATACGCAGTATTTT. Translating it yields CASSATGDTDTQYF.

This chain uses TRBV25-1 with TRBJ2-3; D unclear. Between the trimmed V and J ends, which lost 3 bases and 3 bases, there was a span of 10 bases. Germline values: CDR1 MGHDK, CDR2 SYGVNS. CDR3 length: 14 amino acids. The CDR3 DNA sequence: TGTGCCAGCAGTGACACCAGTGGGACAGATACGCAGTATTTT. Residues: CASSDTSGTDTQYF.

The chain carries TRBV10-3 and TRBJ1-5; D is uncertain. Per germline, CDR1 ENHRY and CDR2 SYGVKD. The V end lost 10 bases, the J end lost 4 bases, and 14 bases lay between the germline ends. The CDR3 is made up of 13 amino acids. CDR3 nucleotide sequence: TGTGCCACACGATTGTTGGAGAATCAGCCCCAGCATTTT. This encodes CATRLLENQPQHF.

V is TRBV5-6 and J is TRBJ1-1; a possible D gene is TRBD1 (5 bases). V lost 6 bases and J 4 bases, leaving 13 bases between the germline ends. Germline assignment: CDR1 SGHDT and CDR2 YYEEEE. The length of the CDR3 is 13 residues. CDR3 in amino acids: CASNQGIVTEAFF. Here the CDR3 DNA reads TGTGCCAGCAACCAGGGTATTGTCACTGAAGCTTTCTTT.

The CDR3 reads CSVVAGFDTEAFF. CDR3 coding DNA: TGCAGCGTTGTGGCAGGATTCGACACTGAAGCTTTCTTT. The J gene is TRBJ1-1, the V gene TRBV29-1; no firm D call. Germline CDR1 SQVTM, CDR2 ANQGSEA. Trimming removed 4 bases at V and 3 bases at J, with 12 bases between. The CDR3 loop spans 13 amino acids.

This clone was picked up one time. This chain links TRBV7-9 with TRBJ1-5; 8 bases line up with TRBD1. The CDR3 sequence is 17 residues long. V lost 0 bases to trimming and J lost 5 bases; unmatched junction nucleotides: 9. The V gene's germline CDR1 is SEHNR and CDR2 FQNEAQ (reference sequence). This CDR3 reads CASSLALGQGPHQPQHF. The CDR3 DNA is TGTGCCAGCAGCTTAGCCCTAGGACAGGGCCCTCATCAGCCCCAGCATTTT.

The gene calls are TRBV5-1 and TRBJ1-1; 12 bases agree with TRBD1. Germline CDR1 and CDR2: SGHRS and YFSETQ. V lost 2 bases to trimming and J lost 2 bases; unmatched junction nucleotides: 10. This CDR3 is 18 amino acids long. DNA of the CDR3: TGCGCCAGCAGCTTCCCTTTCGGGGGACAGGGGGCCAACACTGAAGCTTTCTTT. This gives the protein CASSFPFGGQGANTEAFF.

CDR3 coding DNA: TGTGCCAGCAGCCCGTTAAGCACAGATACGCAGTATTTT. Translation gives CASSPLSTDTQYF. The genes are TRBV7-8 and TRBJ2-3; D is uncertain. The CDR3 extends over 13 amino acids. Germline lookup yields CDR1 SGHVS and CDR2 FQNEAQ. Trimming cost V 5 bases and J 0 bases, with 6 bases left between them.

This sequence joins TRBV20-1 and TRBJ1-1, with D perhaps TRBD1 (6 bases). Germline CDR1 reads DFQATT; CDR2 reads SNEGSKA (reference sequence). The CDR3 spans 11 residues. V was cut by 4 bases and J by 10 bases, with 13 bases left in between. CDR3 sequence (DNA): TGCAGTGCTAAAGACAGGCTGGGAGCTTTCTTT. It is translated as CSAKDRLGAFF.

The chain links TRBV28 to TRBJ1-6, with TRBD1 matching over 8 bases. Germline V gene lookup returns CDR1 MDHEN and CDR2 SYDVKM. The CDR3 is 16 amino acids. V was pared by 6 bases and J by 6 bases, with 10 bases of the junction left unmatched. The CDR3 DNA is TGTGCCAGCAGACCTGACAGGGGAAGCCTTAATTCACCCCTCCACTTT. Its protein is CASRPDRGSLNSPLHF.

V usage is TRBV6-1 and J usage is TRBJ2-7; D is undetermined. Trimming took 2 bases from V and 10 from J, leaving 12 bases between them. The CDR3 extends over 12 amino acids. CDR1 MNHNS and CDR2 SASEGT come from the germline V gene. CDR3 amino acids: CASSERDTGQYV. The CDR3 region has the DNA TGTGCCAGCAGTGAAAGAGACACCGGTCAGTACGTC.

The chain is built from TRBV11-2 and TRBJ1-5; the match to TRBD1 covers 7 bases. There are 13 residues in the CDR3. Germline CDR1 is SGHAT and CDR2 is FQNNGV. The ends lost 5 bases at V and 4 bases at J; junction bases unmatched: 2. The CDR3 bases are TGTGCCAGCAGCCGGGACAGAAATCAGCCCCAGCATTTT. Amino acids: CASSRDRNQPQHF.

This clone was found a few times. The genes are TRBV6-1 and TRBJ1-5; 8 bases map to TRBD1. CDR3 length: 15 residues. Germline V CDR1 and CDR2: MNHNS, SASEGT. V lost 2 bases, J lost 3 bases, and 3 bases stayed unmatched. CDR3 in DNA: TGTGCCAGCAGTGAAAGGACAGGGCTCAATCAGCCCCAGCATTTT. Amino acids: CASSERTGLNQPQHF.

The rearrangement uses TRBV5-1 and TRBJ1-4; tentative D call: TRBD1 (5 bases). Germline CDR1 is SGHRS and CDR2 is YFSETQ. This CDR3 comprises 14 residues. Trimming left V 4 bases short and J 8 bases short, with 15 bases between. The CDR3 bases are TGCGCCAGCAGCGTGGGGGAGGTTAACGAAAAACTGTTTTTT. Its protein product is CASSVGEVNEKLFF.